This T cell receptor beta chain came from a study of regulatory T cells in long-lasting Graves disease. Per germline, CDR1 MGHDK and CDR2 SYGVNS. CDR3 length equals 14 residues. V shed 8 bases and J shed 10 bases, with 20 bases lying between them. The time point is: newly diagnosed GD, antithyroid drugs for less than 3 months. PBMC-derived RNA was used for the TCR library. This clonotype was observed once. Assembly of TCR beta libraries relied on iRepertoire HTBI primers together with Arm-PCR of CDR3 regions. TCRdb recomputed calls from the multiplex PCR reads with MiXCR, one row per CDR3 protein. The sample includes hundreds of thousands of distinct CDR3 sequences, over 15% seen only once; the top ten take 25% to 30%. The data also belong to a second study, concerning T cells in Graves' hyperthyroidism and ophthalmopathy. That source adds: It was considered stable Graves' hyperthyroidism when ophthalmopathy did not progress within 18 months.

The chain links TRBV25-1 to TRBJ1-4; D is uncertain. This clonotype originated in a man aged 40-55 years with Graves disease. Sample: peripheral blood mononuclear cells (PBMCs), taken at new diagnosis, from a patient treated with antithyroid drugs. As DNA, the CDR3 is TGTGCCAGCCAATCAGGCAGATCTTTCGGAAAACTGTTTTTT. Translation gives CASQSGRSFGKLFF.